Presented here are 20 T cell receptor beta chains from one specimen sequenced in a study of CD8 T cells in ankylosing spondylitis. TCRdb re-analysed the 5' RACE reads in MiXCR, keeping a single row per CDR3 protein. Here the sample spans about 89,000 distinct CDR3 sequences, around 25% being singletons. Input material: blood, either unsorted or a sorted T cell fraction (not recorded which). The receptors originated from a male donor with ankylosing spondylitis or in good health (not recorded which).

The chain is built from TRBV7-9 and TRBJ2-3; 11 bases line up with TRBD2. The CDR3 length is 14 residues. Germline V gene data show CDR1 as SEHNR and CDR2 as FQNEAQ (reference sequence). Trimming took 9 bases from V and 4 from J; bases not matched to a gene: 6. As DNA, the CDR3 is TGTGCCAGTTTACTAGCGGGAGTTTCAGATACGCAGTATTTT. It translates to CASLLAGVSDTQYF.

The chain joins TRBV6-5 to TRBJ2-3, with 7 bases identical to TRBD2. Germline values: CDR1 MNHEY, CDR2 SVGAGI. This CDR3 region has 15 residues. The V gene end was trimmed by 6 bases and the J gene end by 2 bases; junction bases not matched to a gene: 8. The CDR3 nucleotides read TGTGCCAGCAGACTCGGACTAGGCCCCACAGATACGCAGTATTTT. The encoded protein is CASRLGLGPTDTQYF.

Ten or more counts support this clonotype. The chain carries TRBV12-3 or TRBV12-4 and TRBJ2-3, with D tentatively TRBD1 (6 bases). The CDR3 loop spans 14 amino acids. The ends were cut back, 6 bases at V and 0 bases at J, with 10 bases in the middle. The CDR3 sequence is CASSRTASTDTQYF. CDR3 sequence (DNA): TGTGCCAGCAGCCGGACAGCTAGCACAGATACGCAGTATTTT.

This clonotype was picked up a small number of times. The rearrangement uses TRBV6-1 and TRBJ2-5; weak D call: TRBD2 (6 bases). Trimming stripped 5 bases from V and 3 bases from J, with 10 bases between. The CDR3 has 13 amino acids. The germline V gene has CDR1 MNHNS and CDR2 SASEGT. DNA of the CDR3: TGTGCCAGCAGTACGGGAGAGGAAGAGACCCAGTACTTC. It codes for CASSTGEEETQYF.

This clonotype showed up just a few times. The V call is TRBV4-2, the J call TRBJ1-3, with D hard to call. The CDR3 contains 15 residues. V lost 1 base to trimming and J lost 0 bases, with 7 bases between them. Germline loops: CDR1 LGHNA, CDR2 YNFKEQ. CDR3 region: CASSQVLSSGNTIYF. The CDR3 DNA reads TGTGCCAGCAGCCAAGTCTTAAGCTCTGGAAACACCATATATTTT.

This chain joins TRBV5-1 and TRBJ1-2; TRBD1 matches 8 bases. From germline, CDR1 is SGHRS and CDR2 YFSETQ. V shed 3 bases, J shed 7 bases, and the junction held 2 bases outside the gene matches. The CDR3 sequence is 12 residues long. CDR3 nucleotides: TGCGCCAGCAGCTGGGGGACAGGTGGCTACACCTTC. Protein: CASSWGTGGYTF.

This clonotype was seen a handful of times. The chain has TRBV12-3 or TRBV12-4 and TRBJ2-1; D is perhaps TRBD1 or TRBD2 (5 bases each). The ends were cut back, 5 bases at V and 14 bases at J, with 16 bases in the middle. The CDR3 is 12 amino acids. CDR3 nucleotide sequence: TGTGCCAGCAGTCCCGGGACGCTGGTTAAGTTCTTC. Protein sequence: CASSPGTLVKFF.

This chain uses TRBV7-3 with TRBJ2-2; 8 nucleotides align to TRBD1. The germline CDR1 and CDR2 sequences are SGHTA and FQGTGA. Losses at the gene ends were 3 bases for V and 10 bases for J; bases not matched to a gene: 10. The CDR3 consists of 15 residues. The CDR3 nucleotides are TGTGCCAGCAGCTTGAGGGACAGGCATAGCGAGGAGCTGTTTTTT. Protein product: CASSLRDRHSEELFF.

J is TRBJ1-2 and V is TRBV20-1, with 10 bases matching TRBD1. This CDR3 spans 12 amino acids. The germline V gene has CDR1 DFQATT and CDR2 SNEGSKA (reference sequence). The V gene end was trimmed by 5 bases and the J gene end by 8 bases; junction bases not matched to a gene: 5. For the CDR3, the DNA is TGCAGTGCTGCGACAGGGGGCGACGGCTACACCTTC. This encodes CSAATGGDGYTF.

The chain links TRBV6-5 to TRBJ2-3; TRBD1 might be the D (6 bases). CDR1 and CDR2 from the germline V gene are MNHEY and SVGAGI. V was cut by 0 bases and J by 1 base, with 17 bases left in between. CDR3 size: 18 residues. Here the CDR3 DNA reads TGTGCCAGCAGTTACTCGAGTTTTGTAGGGACACGCACAGATACGCAGTATTTT. It is translated as CASSYSSFVGTRTDTQYF.

This chain links TRBV10-3 with TRBJ2-2, with 8 bases that match TRBD1. Germline V gives CDR1 ENHRY, CDR2 SYGVKD. The J segment lost 7 bases and the V segment lost 4 bases, leaving 8 bases of the junction unmatched. The length of the CDR3 is 15 residues. DNA for the CDR3: TGTGCCATCAGTGTAATCCAGGGGGCAGGCGGGGAGCTGTTTTTT. Its translation is CAISVIQGAGGELFF.

This clonotype was recorded at least ten times. V and J are TRBV10-3 and TRBJ2-1, with a possible D match to TRBD2 (6 bases). The CDR3 has 11 amino acids. The V end was cut by 11 bases, the J end by 6 bases, with 11 bases between. The germline V gene has CDR1 ENHRY and CDR2 SYGVKD. The CDR3 nucleotides read TGTGCCGACCGACTAGGCAATGAGCAGTTCTTC. This codes for CADRLGNEQFF.

In this sample, this clonotype turned up a few times. The J gene is TRBJ2-7, the V gene TRBV5-1, with D maybe TRBD1 (6 bases). CDR1 and CDR2 from the germline V gene are SGHRS and YFSETQ. Deletions cut 7 bases from V and 0 bases from J, with 14 bases between. CDR3 length equals 14 residues. The CDR3 nucleotides are TGCGCCAGCCACGCAGGGGCCCTCTCCTACGAGCAGTACTTC. As protein: CASHAGALSYEQYF.

The sample holds many counts of this clonotype. CDR3 bases: TGTGCCAGCAGCTTGGACGCGAGAGATACGCAGTATTTT. It yields the protein CASSLDARDTQYF. The V call is TRBV7-2, the J call TRBJ2-3; D unclear. Germline CDR1 and CDR2: SGHTA and FQGNSA. V shed 3 bases and J shed 5 bases, with 9 bases lying between them. The CDR3 contains 13 residues.

This clonotype was seen more than once but under ten times. The J gene is TRBJ2-2, the V gene TRBV29-1, with TRBD2 as a possible D gene (6 bases). Germline V lookup: CDR1 SQVTM, CDR2 ANQGSEA. This CDR3 has 14 amino acids. Trimming removed 4 bases at V and 6 bases at J, with 15 bases between. The CDR3 loop is CSVVPGVNSGELFF. The CDR3 region has the DNA TGCAGCGTTGTTCCGGGAGTTAATTCCGGGGAGCTGTTTTTT.

This chain uses TRBV9 with TRBJ1-1; 8 bases agree with TRBD1. The CDR3 spans 13 residues. CDR1 SGDLS and CDR2 YYNGEE come from the germline V gene. J was trimmed by 7 bases and V by 2 bases; bases with no gene match: 4. The CDR3 loop reads CASSVRGRDEAFF. CDR3 coding DNA: TGTGCCAGCAGCGTCAGGGGGCGTGATGAAGCTTTCTTT.

This clonotype appeared a few times. For the CDR3, the DNA is TGCGCCAGCAGCTTGGAACGAATCTCAGATACGCAGTATTTT. This sequence encodes CASSLERISDTQYF. The chain recombines TRBV5-1 with TRBJ2-3; D ambiguous. V was pared by 0 bases and J by 4 bases, with 9 bases between. The CDR3 extends over 14 amino acids. The germline gives CDR1 SGHRS, CDR2 YFSETQ.

CDR3 sequence reads: CASSSLDRTWEQYV. The CDR3 DNA sequence: TGTGCCAGCAGCTCGTTAGACAGGACGTGGGAGCAGTACGTC. The chain uses TRBV7-8 and TRBJ2-7; TRBD1 is a possible D gene (6 bases). CDR1 SGHVS and CDR2 FQNEAQ come from the germline V gene. The V gene lost 4 bases and the J gene lost 7 bases, with 17 bases spanning the gap. The CDR3 loop spans 14 amino acids.

V and J are TRBV24-1 and TRBJ2-1; D is perhaps TRBD2 (5 bases). V lost 3 bases and J lost 8, with 16 bases in between. Germline assignment: CDR1 KGHDR and CDR2 SFDVKD. The CDR3 runs to 15 residues. CDR3 sequence (DNA): TGTGCCACCAGTGATACGACGAGGACTCCCCATGAGCAGTTCTTC. It yields the protein CATSDTTRTPHEQFF.

This clonotype was counted only a few times. CDR3 loop: CASSQGPPATQYF. CDR3 nucleotides: TGTGCCAGCAGCCAGGGCCCCCCGGCGACCCAGTACTTC. V and J are TRBV7-3 and TRBJ2-5; D might be TRBD1 (5 bases). Germline V gene sequence: CDR1 SGHTA, CDR2 FQGTGA. The CDR3 totals 13 residues. Trimming took 5 bases from V and 7 from J, leaving 14 bases between them.